This T cell receptor beta chain was sequenced in a study of somatic mutations in cytotoxic T cells in rheumatoid arthritis. Study at large: There were some V beta antibody-stained T-cell populations flow-sorted at nearly 100% purity, and these included V beta1+ cells sequenced for TCRB.

To note about this clone: What it binds is unknown.

Libraries were prepared by immunoSEQ multiplex PCR; TCRdb keeps only in-frame clonotypes and omits some of them. The sample holds some 16,000 clones, more than 75% seen once. The investigators isolated CD4+ and CD8+ cells by positive magnetic bead selection and checked their purity by flow cytometry. Points from the study as a whole: An age-related increase in CD8+ clonality was seen in rheumatoid arthritis patients but not in healthy controls. More than 20% of CD8+ cells belonged to the largest clone in about an eighth of the 65 patients.

V shed 3 bases and J shed 4 bases, with 12 bases lying between them. The CDR3 covers 14 residues. CDR1 LNHDA and CDR2 SQIVND come from the germline V gene (reference sequence). This sequence originates from a woman between 50 and 59 years old with rheumatoid arthritis. The material sequenced was CD8+ T cells sorted from blood. V is TRBV19 and J is TRBJ1-2; no clear D gene. The CDR3 loop is CASSIDGSFYGYTF. As DNA, the CDR3 is TGTGCCAGTAGTATTGATGGCAGTTTCTATGGCTACACCTTC.